A selection of T cell receptor beta chains follows, all from one sample in a study of Ad26.COV2.S vaccination and SARS-CoV-2 variants. The repertoire was sequenced with immunoSEQ multiplex PCR; TCRdb's copy has only in-frame clones and lacks some. Of over 400,000 clones in the sample, around 92% were seen once. The source material was peripheral blood, sampled in a trial of Ad26.COV2.S vaccine versus placebo. Receptors originate from a person aged 18-60 years who received the Ad26.COV2.S COVID-19 vaccine or a placebo. Each CDR3 is given without its conserved first and last residue. Clone size is given for some rows only: seen once, a few or many times, or a class if the clone is expanded.

CDR3,V,J,size
ASSLTGSYEQY,TRBV5-1,TRBJ2-7,-
ASSKLGTGKHEQY,TRBV11-2,TRBJ2-7,-
ASSAGRYEQY,TRBV6-5,TRBJ2-7,-
ASSPHGGDRLGNEQF,TRBV6-6,TRBJ2-1,few
ASSLGFRDGYSYEQY,TRBV5-1,TRBJ2-7,-
ASSKQEGYGYT,TRBV27,TRBJ1-2,few
ASSDRTGGNYNEQF,TRBV9,TRBJ2-1,once
ASSPLGGQPQH,TRBV18,TRBJ1-5,-
SVETRDKDNYGYT,TRBV29-1,TRBJ1-2,-
ASSEAGTALPYNEQF,TRBV6-1,TRBJ2-1,-
ASSQGVGRSYGYT,TRBV3-1/TRBV3-2,TRBJ1-2,-
ASSSTGYNEQF,TRBV7-9,TRBJ2-1,-
ASSLAGGFQVNSPLH,TRBV5-6,TRBJ1-6,-
AISESGTGEQY,TRBV10-3,TRBJ2-7,-
ASSGLGNEQF,TRBV9,TRBJ2-1,-
ASKLPGGEWTDTQY,TRBV10-1,TRBJ2-3,-
ASSERQGGVGTGELF,TRBV10-1,TRBJ2-2,-
ASSVGGLLYEQY,TRBV9,TRBJ2-7,-
AWMKDRGQIYEQY,TRBV30,TRBJ2-7,once
ASSLGVGGKTYEQY,TRBV27,TRBJ2-7,-
ASSFGALAVGNEKLF,TRBV7-8,TRBJ1-4,-